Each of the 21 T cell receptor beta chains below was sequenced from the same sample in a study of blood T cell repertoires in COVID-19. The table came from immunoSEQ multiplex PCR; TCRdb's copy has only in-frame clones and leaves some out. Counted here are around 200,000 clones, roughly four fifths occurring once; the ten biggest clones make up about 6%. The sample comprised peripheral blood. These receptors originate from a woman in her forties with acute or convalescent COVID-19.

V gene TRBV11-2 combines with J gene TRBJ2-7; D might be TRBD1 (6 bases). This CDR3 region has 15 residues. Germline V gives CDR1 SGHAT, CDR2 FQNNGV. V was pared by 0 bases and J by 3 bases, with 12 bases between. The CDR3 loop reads CASSLDDRPNYEQYF. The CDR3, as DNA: TGTGCCAGCAGCTTAGACGACAGGCCTAACTACGAGCAGTACTTC.

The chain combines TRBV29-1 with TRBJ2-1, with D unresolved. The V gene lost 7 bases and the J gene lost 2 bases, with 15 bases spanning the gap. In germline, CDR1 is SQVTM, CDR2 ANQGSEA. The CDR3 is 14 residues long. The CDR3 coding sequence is TGCAGCGCCGGCTCGCAGGTAGCCTACAATGAGCAGTTCTTC. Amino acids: CSAGSQVAYNEQFF.

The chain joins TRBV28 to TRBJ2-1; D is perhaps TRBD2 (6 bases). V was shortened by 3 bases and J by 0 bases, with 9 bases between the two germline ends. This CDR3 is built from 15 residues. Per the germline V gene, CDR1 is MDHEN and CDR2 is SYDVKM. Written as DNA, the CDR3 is TGTGCCAGCAGTTTCGGAGGGAGCTCCTACAATGAGCAGTTCTTC. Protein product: CASSFGGSSYNEQFF.

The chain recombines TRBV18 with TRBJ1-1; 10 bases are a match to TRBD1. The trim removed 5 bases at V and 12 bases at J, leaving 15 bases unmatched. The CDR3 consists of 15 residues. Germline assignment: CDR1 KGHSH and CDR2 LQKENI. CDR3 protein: CASSVTDRGSGGSFF. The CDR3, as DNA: TGTGCCAGCTCAGTCACGGACAGGGGGTCCGGGGGGTCTTTCTTT.

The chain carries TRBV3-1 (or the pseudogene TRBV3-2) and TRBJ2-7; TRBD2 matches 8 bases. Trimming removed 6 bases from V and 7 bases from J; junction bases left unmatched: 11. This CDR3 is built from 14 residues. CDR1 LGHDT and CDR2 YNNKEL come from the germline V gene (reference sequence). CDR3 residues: CASRDGTRSDEQYF. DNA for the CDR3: TGTGCCAGCAGGGATGGGACTAGATCCGATGAGCAGTACTTC.

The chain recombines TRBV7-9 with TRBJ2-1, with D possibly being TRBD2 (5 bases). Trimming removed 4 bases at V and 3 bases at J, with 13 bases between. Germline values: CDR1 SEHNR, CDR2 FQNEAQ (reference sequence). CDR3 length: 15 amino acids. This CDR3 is CASSSRGGRYNEQFF. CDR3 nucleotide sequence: TGTGCCAGCAGCTCACGCGGCGGGCGCTACAATGAGCAGTTCTTC.

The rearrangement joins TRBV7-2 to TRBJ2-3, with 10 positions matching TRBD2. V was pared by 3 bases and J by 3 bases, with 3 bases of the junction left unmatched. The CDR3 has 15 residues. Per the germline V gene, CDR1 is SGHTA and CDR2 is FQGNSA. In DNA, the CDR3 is TGTGCCAGCAGCTTGGGACTAGCGACTACAGATACGCAGTATTTT. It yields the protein CASSLGLATTDTQYF.

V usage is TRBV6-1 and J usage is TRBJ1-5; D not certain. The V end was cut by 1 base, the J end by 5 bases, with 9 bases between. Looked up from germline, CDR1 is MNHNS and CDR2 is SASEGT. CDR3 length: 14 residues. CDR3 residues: CASSEGDTHQPQHF. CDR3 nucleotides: TGTGCCAGCAGTGAAGGCGACACCCATCAGCCCCAGCATTTT.

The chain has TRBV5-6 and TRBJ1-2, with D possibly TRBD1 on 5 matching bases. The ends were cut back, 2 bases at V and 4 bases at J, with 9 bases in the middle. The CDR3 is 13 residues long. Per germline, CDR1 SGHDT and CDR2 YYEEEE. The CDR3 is CASSFREGYGYTF. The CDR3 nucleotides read TGTGCCAGCAGCTTCAGGGAAGGCTATGGCTACACCTTC. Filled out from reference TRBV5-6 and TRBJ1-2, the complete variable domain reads DAGVTQSPTHLIKTRGQQVTLRCSPKSGHDTVSWYQQALGQGPQFIFQYYEEEERQRGNFPDRFSGHQFPNYSSELNVNALLLGDSALYLCASSFREGYGYTFGSGTRLTVV.

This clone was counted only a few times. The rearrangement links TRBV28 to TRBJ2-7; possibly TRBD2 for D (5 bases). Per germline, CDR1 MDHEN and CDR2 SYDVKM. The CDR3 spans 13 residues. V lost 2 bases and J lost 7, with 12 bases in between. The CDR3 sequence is CASSLIRRGEQYF. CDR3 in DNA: TGTGCCAGCAGTTTAATTCGGCGCGGGGAGCAGTACTTC.

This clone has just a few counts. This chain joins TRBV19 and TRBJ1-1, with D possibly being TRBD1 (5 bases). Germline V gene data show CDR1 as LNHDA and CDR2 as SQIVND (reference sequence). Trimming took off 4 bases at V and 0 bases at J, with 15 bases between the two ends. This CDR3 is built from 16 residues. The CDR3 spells CASSRSLTVMNTEAFF. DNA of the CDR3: TGTGCCAGTAGTAGATCCCTGACAGTTATGAACACTGAAGCTTTCTTT.

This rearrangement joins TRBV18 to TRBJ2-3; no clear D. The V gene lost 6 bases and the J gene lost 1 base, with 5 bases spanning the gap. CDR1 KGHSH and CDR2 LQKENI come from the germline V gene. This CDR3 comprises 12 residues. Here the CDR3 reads CASSPGTDTQYF. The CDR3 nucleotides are TGTGCCAGCTCCCCCGGCACAGATACGCAGTATTTT.

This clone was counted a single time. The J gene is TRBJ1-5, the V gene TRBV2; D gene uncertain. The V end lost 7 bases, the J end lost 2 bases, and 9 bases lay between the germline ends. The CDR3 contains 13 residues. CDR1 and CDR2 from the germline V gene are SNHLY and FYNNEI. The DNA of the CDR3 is TGTGCCAGCAAATCGGTTGGCAATCAGCCCCAGCATTTT. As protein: CASKSVGNQPQHF.

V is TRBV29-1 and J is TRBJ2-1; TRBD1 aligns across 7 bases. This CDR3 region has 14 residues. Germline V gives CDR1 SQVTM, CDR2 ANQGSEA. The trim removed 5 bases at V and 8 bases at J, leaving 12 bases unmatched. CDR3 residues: CSVFDRVSIHEQFF. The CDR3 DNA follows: TGCAGCGTTTTTGACAGGGTGTCTATCCATGAGCAGTTCTTC.

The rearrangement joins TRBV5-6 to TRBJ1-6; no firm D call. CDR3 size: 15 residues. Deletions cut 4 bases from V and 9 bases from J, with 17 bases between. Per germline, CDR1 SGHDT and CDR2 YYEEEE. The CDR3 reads CASSIDRGFGSPLHF. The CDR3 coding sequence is TGTGCCAGCAGCATAGATAGAGGTTTTGGTTCACCCCTCCACTTT.

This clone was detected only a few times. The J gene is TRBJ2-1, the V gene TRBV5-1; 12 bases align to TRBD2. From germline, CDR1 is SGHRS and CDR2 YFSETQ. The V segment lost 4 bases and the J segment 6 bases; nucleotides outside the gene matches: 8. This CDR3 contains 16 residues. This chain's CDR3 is CASSRMGLAGPNEQFF. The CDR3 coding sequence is TGCGCCAGCAGCCGGATGGGACTAGCGGGCCCCAATGAGCAGTTCTTC.

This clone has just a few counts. CDR3: CASQGLHETNYNTGELFF. CDR3 nucleotides: TGTGCCAGCCAGGGACTCCACGAAACCAACTATAACACCGGGGAGCTGTTTTTT. The V and J genes are TRBV11-2 and TRBJ2-2; perhaps TRBD2 as D (6 bases). This CDR3 contains 18 residues. Between the trimmed V and J ends, which lost 8 bases and 2 bases, there was a span of 24 bases. The V gene's germline CDR1 is SGHAT and CDR2 FQNNGV.

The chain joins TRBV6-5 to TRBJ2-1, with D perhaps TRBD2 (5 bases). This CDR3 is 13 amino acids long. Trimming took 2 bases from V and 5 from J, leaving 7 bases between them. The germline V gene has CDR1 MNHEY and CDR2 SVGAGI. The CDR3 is CASSYKEDNEQFF. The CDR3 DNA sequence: TGTGCCAGCAGTTACAAGGAGGACAATGAGCAGTTCTTC.

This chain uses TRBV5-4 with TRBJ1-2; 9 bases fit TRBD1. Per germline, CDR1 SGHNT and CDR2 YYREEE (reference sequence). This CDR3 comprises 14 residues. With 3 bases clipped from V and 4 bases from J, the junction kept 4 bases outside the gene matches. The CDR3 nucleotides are TGTGCCAGCAGCTCAGGACAGGGGATCTATGGCTACACCTTC. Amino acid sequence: CASSSGQGIYGYTF.

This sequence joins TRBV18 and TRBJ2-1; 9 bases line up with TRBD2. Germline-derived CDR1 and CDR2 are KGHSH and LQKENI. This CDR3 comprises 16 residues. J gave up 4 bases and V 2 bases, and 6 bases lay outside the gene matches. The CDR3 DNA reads TGTGCCAGCTCACCATTCGGTACTAGCGGGTACAATGAGCAGTTCTTC. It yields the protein CASSPFGTSGYNEQFF.

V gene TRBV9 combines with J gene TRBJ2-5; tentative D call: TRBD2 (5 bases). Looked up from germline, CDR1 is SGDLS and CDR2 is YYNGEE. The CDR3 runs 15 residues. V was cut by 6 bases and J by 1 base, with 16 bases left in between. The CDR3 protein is CASTPRGILQETQYF. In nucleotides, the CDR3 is TGTGCCAGCACCCCCCGGGGAATCCTCCAAGAGACCCAGTACTTC. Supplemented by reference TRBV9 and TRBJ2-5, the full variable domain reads DSGVTQTPKHLITATGQRVTLRCSPRSGDLSVYWYQQSLDQGLQFLIQYYNGEERAKGNILERFSAQQFPDLHSELNLSSLELGDSALYFCASTPRGILQETQYFGPGTRLLVL.